This TCR beta chain is drawn from a study of cytomegalovirus exposure and HLA in healthy donors. Study outcomes and limitations: What was likely a sequencing artifact was a cluster of highly shared sequence variants.

The germline V gene encodes CDR1 LGHNA and CDR2 YSLEER. V was clipped by 1 base and J by 4 bases, with 10 bases between them. The CDR3 runs 14 residues. As for this clone: The antigen is unknown.

With 60 Vbeta and 13 Jbeta primers, the PCR was carried out. Using immunoSEQ multiplex PCR, the repertoire was profiled, and TCRdb retains in-frame clones only, with some absent. This sample has roughly 200,000 clones; 81% occur once, and the top ten carry approximately 3.6%. This receptor was taken from a man aged 40-55 years in good health and CMV-seropositive. J is TRBJ1-1 and V is TRBV4-3; no firm D call. Sequences were obtained from PBMCs. The CDR3 loop is CASSQAVGGTEAFF. In DNA, the CDR3 is TGCGCCAGCAGCCAAGCCGTGGGAGGCACTGAAGCTTTCTTT.